The 16 T cell receptor beta chains below come from one sample, sequenced in a study of blood T cell repertoires in COVID-19. Some clones are missing from TCRdb's copy, which holds only in-frame ones; the method was immunoSEQ multiplex PCR. There are some 100,000 clones in the sample; 81% occur only once, and roughly 10% lies in the top ten. The sequenced sample consisted of peripheral blood. The source is a human donor in a cohort sampled during active COVID-19.

This chain connects TRBV6-2 or TRBV6-3 to TRBJ1-3, with TRBD1 matching 7 bases. CDR1 and CDR2 from the germline V gene are MNHEY and SVGEGT. Germline trimming cut 4 bases from V and 0 bases from J; bases unmatched to any gene: 6. The CDR3 contains 16 residues. The CDR3 reads CASSWSGQRSGNTIYF. In DNA form, the CDR3 reads TGTGCCAGCAGTTGGTCGGGACAGCGCTCTGGAAACACCATATATTTT.

The chain employs TRBV27 and TRBJ2-3; 7 bases map to TRBD1. This CDR3 is 17 amino acids long. Per germline, CDR1 MNHEY and CDR2 SMNVEV (reference sequence). V shed 3 bases and J 1 base; nucleotides not matched to a gene: 10. The CDR3 coding sequence is TGTGCCAGCAGTTTTAGGCAGGGGGTAAGAGGCACAGATACGCAGTATTTT. Encoded protein: CASSFRQGVRGTDTQYF.

This clone appeared many times. It is likely a read error, because the conserved phenylalanine at the end of the CDR3 is missing. No DNA is shown, since the ends of the CDR3 on it are uncertain; the CDR3 is the one TCRdb lists. The rearrangement joins TRBV23-1 to TRBJ2-7; the D call in the table, TRBD1, was not verified against the DNA. TRBV23-1 is identified as an open reading frame with a role that is uncertain. The length of the CDR3 is 14 amino acids, counting both ends. The CDR3 sequence is CASSPTQAGTQSIL.

This chain joins TRBV18 and TRBJ2-5; 9 nucleotides agree with TRBD2. Trimming at V came to 3 bases and at J to 3 bases, leaving 8 bases not matched to a gene. Germline CDR1 reads KGHSH; CDR2 reads LQKENI. This CDR3 comprises 16 residues. The CDR3 here is CASSPKAGGDEETQYF. DNA for the CDR3: TGTGCCAGCTCACCTAAAGCGGGGGGCGACGAAGAGACCCAGTACTTC.

This chain joins TRBV27 and TRBJ2-7; 13 bases map to TRBD2. Germline V gene data show CDR1 as MNHEY and CDR2 as SMNVEV (reference sequence). This CDR3 region has 18 residues. V lost 8 bases and J lost 7; bases outside the gene matches: 20. CDR3 coding DNA: TGTGCCAGCGTATCCGGGACTAGCGGGATTTCCCTATCGCGAGAGCAGTACTTC. Protein sequence: CASVSGTSGISLSREQYF.

This clone turned up a few times. The chain carries TRBV7-9 and TRBJ1-4; 8 positions match TRBD1. V was pared by 6 bases and J by 4 bases, with 7 bases of the junction left unmatched. CDR3 length: 15 residues. From germline, CDR1 is SEHNR and CDR2 FQNEAQ (reference sequence). As DNA, the CDR3 is TGTGCCAGCAGAGACGGGACAGGACGTAATGAAAAACTGTTTTTT. Translation: CASRDGTGRNEKLFF.

V is TRBV28 and J is TRBJ1-1; 8 nucleotides align to TRBD1. Trimming took 8 bases from V and 5 from J; bases not matched to a gene: 10. This CDR3 has 14 residues. The V gene's germline CDR1 is MDHEN and CDR2 SYDVKM. CDR3 in amino acids: CASLLQGAGTEAFF. The DNA for the CDR3 is TGTGCCAGCTTACTGCAGGGGGCCGGAACTGAAGCTTTCTTT.

The chain links TRBV30 to TRBJ2-7, with 7 positions matching TRBD1. J gave up 2 bases and V 5 bases, and 15 bases lay outside the gene matches. CDR3 size: 16 residues. Germline CDR1 GTSNPN, CDR2 SVGIG (reference sequence). For the CDR3, the DNA is TGTGCCTGGGCTCCCCAAGGGGGCGGCCGGGCCTACGAGCAGTACTTC. Residues: CAWAPQGGGRAYEQYF.

The rearrangement links TRBV6-1 to TRBJ2-7, with 7 bases identical to TRBD1. V trimming: 2 bases; J trimming: 0 bases; junction bases outside the gene matches: 10. This CDR3 comprises 17 residues. Germline lookup yields CDR1 MNHNS and CDR2 SASEGT. CDR3 sequence (DNA): TGTGCCAGCAGTGAATTAGGGGACAGAAGAAGCTCCTACGAGCAGTACTTC. It codes for CASSELGDRRSSYEQYF.

The CDR3 is CASRAISGGNTGELFF. In DNA, the CDR3 is TGTGCCAGCAGGGCAATCAGCGGGGGGAACACCGGGGAGCTGTTTTTT. This chain connects TRBV6-6 to TRBJ2-2; TRBD2 matches 8 bases. Unmatched junction bases numbered 7, after V lost 6 bases and J lost 1 base. This CDR3 has 16 residues. Germline CDR1 is MNHNY and CDR2 is SVGAGI (reference sequence).

The chain links TRBV11-2 to TRBJ1-1; no reliable D call. The CDR3 is 19 residues long. V was pared by 0 bases and J by 0 bases, with 20 bases between. The V gene's germline CDR1 is SGHAT and CDR2 FQNNGV. The CDR3 sequence: CASSLDSRLHASMNTEAFF. The CDR3 bases are TGTGCCAGCAGCTTAGATTCGAGACTCCATGCCTCTATGAACACTGAAGCTTTCTTT.

This chain uses TRBV6-1 with TRBJ1-6; D remains ambiguous. CDR3 length equals 15 residues. CDR1 is MNHNS and CDR2 is SASEGT in the germline V gene. Trimming left V 3 bases short and J 10 bases short, with 16 bases between. The CDR3 region has the DNA TGTGCCAGCAGTGATCTCAGGATGGCCAGATCACCCCTCCACTTT. Residues: CASSDLRMARSPLHF.

The rearrangement links TRBV7-9 to TRBJ1-2; maybe TRBD1 (5 bases). Germline loops: CDR1 SEHNR, CDR2 FQNEAQ (reference sequence). The CDR3 is 18 amino acids. The V gene lost 3 bases and the J gene lost 1 base, with 21 bases spanning the gap. The CDR3 sequence: CASSFLLQATNLNYGYTF. The CDR3 DNA reads TGTGCCAGCAGCTTCCTTTTACAGGCGACAAACCTTAACTATGGCTACACCTTC.

V usage is TRBV10-2 and J usage is TRBJ1-1; 11 bases agree with TRBD1. The V gene end was trimmed by 5 bases and the J gene end by 6 bases; junction bases not matched to a gene: 5. Germline CDR1 WSHSY, CDR2 SAAADI. The CDR3 sequence is 14 residues long. The CDR3 region is CASSNPGQGAEAFF. The CDR3 DNA follows: TGCGCCAGCAGTAATCCGGGACAGGGGGCTGAAGCTTTCTTT.

The V gene is TRBV7-2, the J gene TRBJ1-4; a possible D gene is TRBD1 (5 bases). The V and J ends lost 4 bases and 0 bases respectively, with 12 bases between them. The germline V gene has CDR1 SGHTA and CDR2 FQGNSA. The CDR3 totals 16 residues. CDR3: CASSYQGRTTNEKLFF. CDR3 sequence (DNA): TGTGCCAGCAGCTACCAGGGAAGGACAACTAATGAAAAACTGTTTTTT.

This chain connects TRBV19 to TRBJ1-3, with TRBD1 matching 7 bases. The CDR3 loop spans 16 amino acids. Germline V gives CDR1 LNHDA, CDR2 SQIVND (reference sequence). V lost 3 bases to trimming and J lost 2 bases; unmatched junction nucleotides: 7. CDR3 in amino acids: CASSILTGQAGNTIYF. The CDR3 DNA follows: TGTGCCAGTAGTATCCTGACAGGGCAGGCTGGAAACACCATATATTTT.